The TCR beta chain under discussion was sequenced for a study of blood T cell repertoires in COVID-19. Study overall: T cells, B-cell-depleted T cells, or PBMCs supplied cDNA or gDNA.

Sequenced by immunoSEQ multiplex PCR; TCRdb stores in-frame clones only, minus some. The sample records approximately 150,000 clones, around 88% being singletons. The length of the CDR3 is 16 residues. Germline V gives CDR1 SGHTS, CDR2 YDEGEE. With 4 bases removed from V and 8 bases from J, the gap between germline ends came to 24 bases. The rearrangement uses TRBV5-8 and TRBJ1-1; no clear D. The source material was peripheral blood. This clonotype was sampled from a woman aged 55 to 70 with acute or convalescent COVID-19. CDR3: CASSIPPGTAEGEAFF. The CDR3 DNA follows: TGTGCCAGCAGCATCCCTCCGGGCACCGCAGAGGGCGAAGCTTTCTTT. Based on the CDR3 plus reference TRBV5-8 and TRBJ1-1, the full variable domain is EAGVTQSPTHLIKTRGQQATLRCSPISGHTSVYWYQQALGLGLQFLLWYDEGEERNRGNFPPRFSGRQFPNYSSELNVNALELEDSALYLCASSIPPGTAEGEAFFGQGTRLTVV.